This TCR beta chain was captured by sequencing in a study of spatial heterogeneity in lung cancer. Whole-study context: Each time, sequencing found more beta-chain sequences than alpha-chain sequences. On average, each unique TCR and UMI combination appeared more than ten times in raw reads.

The time point: sample taken at primary tumor resection. Unsorted whole RNA samples from tumor, nontumor lung or frozen PBMC were sequenced. The donors were approximately 65 patients with non-small cell lung cancer that was early-stage and untreated. One entry per CDR3 protein, called by TCRdb with MiXCR from the 5' RACE reads. This table has some 87,000 distinct CDR3 sequences, around 10% appearing once. In its sample, this clonotype was seen a few times. Its antigen is currently unknown. Regarding the study as a whole: More often at tumor resection than at routine follow-up, ubiquitous expanded tumor TCRs were detected in the blood.

Per the germline V gene, CDR1 is KGHDR and CDR2 is SFDVKD. The V and J ends lost 8 bases and 6 bases respectively, with 13 bases between them. The CDR3 runs to 12 residues. This specimen was PBMCs, taken at surgery. The TCR sequence derives from a male donor with early-stage non-small cell lung cancer. The genes are TRBV24-1 and TRBJ2-7, with D uncertain. CDR3 sequence: CATTGKFLEQYF. The DNA of the CDR3 is TGTGCCACCACCGGCAAGTTTCTCGAGCAGTACTTC.